The present T cell receptor beta chain was sequenced within a study of identifying expanded T cells in peripheral blood. Overall study results and limits: Over around two and four weeks, about 15 and 19 clones changed, versus approximately 1.2 between replicates. Clone count variance between two-week samples rose with total template count.

Data came from immunoSEQ multiplex PCR; TCRdb stores just in-frame clones and leaves some out. The sample includes 50,000 to 60,000 clones, around 81% of them seen just once. With 7 bases removed from V and 13 bases from J, the gap between germline ends came to 16 bases. The CDR3 loop spans 11 amino acids. From germline, CDR1 is MGHDK and CDR2 SYGVNS. As for this clone: The antigen is unknown.

During the collection period, no donor immune events like infections were recorded. The receptor was isolated from a person aged 18 to 70 in good health. The chain has TRBV25-1 and TRBJ1-1; a possible D gene is TRBD1 (5 bases). The specimen sequenced was blood. The CDR3 nucleotides are TGTGCCAGCACCAAAGGGGTATCTGGTTTCTTT. Its protein product is CASTKGVSGFF.